This T cell receptor (beta chain) was recovered during a study of CD8+ T cells in alopecia areata. Study details: It was 6 to 18 months of tofacitinib, and then there were 6 months off drug. Overall study results and limits: Affected lesional scalp, above all in alopecia totalis/universalis, was more clonal than normal scalp.

The sequencing template was cDNA reverse transcribed from extracted RNA. The repertoire was sequenced with immunoSEQ multiplex PCR; TCRdb's copy has only in-frame clones and lacks some. The sample gives about 94,000 clones, around 70% of which show up once; 17% is in the top ten. Turning to this clone: Antigen: not known.

Specified treatment: oral pan-JAK inhibitor, 5-10 mg twice daily. Using a FACSAria, the CD4+ and CD8+ T cells were sorted from the PBMCs. Sample: CD8+ T cells sorted from blood, taken around week 42, from a patient treated with tofacitinib. This TCR was sampled from a human donor with alopecia areata.

The CDR3 region is CASSQDSSYNSPLHF. CDR3 coding DNA: TGTGCCAGCAGCCAAGATAGCTCCTATAATTCACCCCTCCACTTT. V and J are TRBV14 and TRBJ1-6; no reliable D call. CDR1 and CDR2 from the germline V gene are SGHDN and FVKESK. The CDR3 is 15 residues long. V was pared by 0 bases and J by 0 bases, with 3 bases between.